These T cell receptor beta chains were read from a single sample in a study of T cells in localized non-small cell lung cancer. Some clones are missing from TCRdb's copy, which holds only in-frame ones; the method was immunoSEQ multiplex PCR. The sample consists of about 59,000 clones, more than 85% of them appearing once. The specimen comprised peripheral blood, sampled before any cancer treatment. The receptors derive from a man aged 35-69 years with stage I lung adenocarcinoma. Each CDR3 is given with its conserved first and last residue. The order of the fields is D gene, J gene, V gene, clone size, CDR3 DNA, CDR3 protein. A D gene is named only where the DNA matches it firmly. A clone size is listed for some rows: how often the clone was seen (once, few, many), or a class if it is expanded.

. | TRBJ2-5 | TRBV4-1 | . | TGCGCCACAGGGAAAAGTCCCCAAGAGACCCAGTACTTC | CATGKSPQETQYF
. | TRBJ2-7 | TRBV30 | . | TGTGCCTGGAGCGGACCGATATCGACTCACGAGCAGTACTTC | CAWSGPISTHEQYF
. | TRBJ2-7 | TRBV5-1 | . | TGCGCCAGCAGCCCCAATTTGAACGAGCAGTACTTC | CASSPNLNEQYF
. | TRBJ2-7 | TRBV30 | . | TGTGCCTGGAGTGTCTCCTACGAGCAGTACTTC | CAWSVSYEQYF
. | TRBJ2-2 | TRBV7-9 | . | TGTGCCAGCAGCGACTACTCCGGACTCGAGCTGTTTTTT | CASSDYSGLELFF
. | TRBJ1-2 | TRBV6-1 | once | TGTGCCATCACACGTAACTATGGCTACACCTTC | CAITRNYGYTF
TRBD2 | TRBJ2-1 | TRBV4-1 | . | TGCGCCAGCAGCCAAGATTCGAGACTGGCGGGGACTAGCGGGACCAAAGACAATGAGCAGTTCTTC | CASSQDSRLAGTSGTKDNEQFF
. | TRBJ1-1 | TRBV9 | . | TGTGCCAGCAGCGCCCAGGGAGGGGGCACTGAAGCTTTCTTT | CASSAQGGGTEAFF
TRBD1 | TRBJ2-5 | TRBV5-5 | once | TGTGCCAGCAGCTTGAACAGGGGCGTGGAGACCCAGTACTTC | CASSLNRGVETQYF
. | TRBJ1-5 | TRBV5-6 | . | TGTGCCAGCAGCTTGGGAGGGTTCGGGAATCAGCCCCAGCATTTT | CASSLGGFGNQPQHF
. | TRBJ1-2 | TRBV4-1 | . | TGCGCCAGCAGCCAAGAAGCGGGTGGCTATGGCTACACCTTC | CASSQEAGGYGYTF
. | TRBJ2-7 | TRBV27 | . | TGTGCCAGCAGAGAGGTCAGCTCCTACGAGCAGTACTTC | CASREVSSYEQYF
. | TRBJ2-2 | TRBV5-6 | . | TGTGCCAGCAGCTGGGGGCGCGGGGAGCTGTTTTTT | CASSWGRGELFF
. | TRBJ2-5 | TRBV7-2 | . | TGTGCCAGCAGCTTAACGGTAGAAGAGACCCAGTACTTC | CASSLTVEETQYF
TRBD2 | TRBJ2-3 | TRBV5-1 | . | TGCGCCAGCTGGGGGGTGGGAGGACTAGCGGGCGGGTATTTT | CASWGVGGLAGGYF